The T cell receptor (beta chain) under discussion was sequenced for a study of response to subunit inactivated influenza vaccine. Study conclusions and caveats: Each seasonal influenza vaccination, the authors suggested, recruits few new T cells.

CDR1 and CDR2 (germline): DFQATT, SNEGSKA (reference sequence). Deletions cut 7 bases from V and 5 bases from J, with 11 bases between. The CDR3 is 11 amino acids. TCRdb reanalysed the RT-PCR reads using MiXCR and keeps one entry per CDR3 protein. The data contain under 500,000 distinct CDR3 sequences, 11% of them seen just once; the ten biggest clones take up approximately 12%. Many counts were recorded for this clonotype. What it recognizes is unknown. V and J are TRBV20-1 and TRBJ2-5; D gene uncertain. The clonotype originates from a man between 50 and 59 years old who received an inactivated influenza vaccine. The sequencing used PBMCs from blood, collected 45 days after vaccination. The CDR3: CSVSDRETQYF. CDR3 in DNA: TGCAGTGTTTCGGATCGGGAGACCCAGTACTTC.